This entry features one T cell receptor beta chain sequence. In the original processing: By means of reference gene primer amplification, nucleated cell counts were estimated. The assay was immunoSEQ multiplex PCR, and TCRdb's table has in-frame clones only and misses some. The V and J calls and clone size come from that table; D and trimming were worked out from the DNA. Here the sample spans 160,000 or so clones, around 92% being singletons. The data originate from a study of blood T cell repertoires in COVID-19. Study-wide context: Researchers got acute and convalescent COVID-19 samples from the United States, Italy and Spain. Sources were T cells, B-cell-depleted T cells, or PBMCs; the material itself was cDNA or gDNA.

The length of the CDR3 is 13 residues. The V gene lost 8 bases and the J gene lost 8 bases, with 13 bases spanning the gap. The clonotype was recovered from a man between 60 and 75 years old with acute or convalescent COVID-19. What was sequenced was peripheral blood. The chain carries TRBV12-3 or TRBV12-4 and TRBJ1-6; D call uncertain. The CDR3 nucleotides read TGTGCCAGCCGGCAGGAAAAGGATTCACCCCTCCACTTT. Translated: CASRQEKDSPLHF.